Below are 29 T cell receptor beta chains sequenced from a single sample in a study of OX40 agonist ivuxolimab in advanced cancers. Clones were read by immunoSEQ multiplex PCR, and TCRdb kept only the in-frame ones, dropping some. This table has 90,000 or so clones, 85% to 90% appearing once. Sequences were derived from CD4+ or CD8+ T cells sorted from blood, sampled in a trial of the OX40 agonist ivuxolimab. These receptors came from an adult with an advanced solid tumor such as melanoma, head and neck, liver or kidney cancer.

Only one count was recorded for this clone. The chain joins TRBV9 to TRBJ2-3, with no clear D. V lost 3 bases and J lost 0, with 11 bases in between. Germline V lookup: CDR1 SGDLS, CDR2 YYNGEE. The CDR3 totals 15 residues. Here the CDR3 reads CASSAGVTSTDTQYF. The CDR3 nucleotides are TGTGCCAGCAGCGCGGGTGTAACTAGCACAGATACGCAGTATTTT. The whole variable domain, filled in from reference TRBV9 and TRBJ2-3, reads DSGVTQTPKHLITATGQRVTLRCSPRSGDLSVYWYQQSLDQGLQFLIQYYNGEERAKGNILERFSAQQFPDLHSELNLSSLELGDSALYFCASSAGVTSTDTQYFGPGTRLTVL.

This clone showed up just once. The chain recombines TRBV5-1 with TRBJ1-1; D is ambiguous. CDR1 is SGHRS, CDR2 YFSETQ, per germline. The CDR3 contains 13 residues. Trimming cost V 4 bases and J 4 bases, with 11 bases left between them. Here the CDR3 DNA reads TGCGCCAGCAGCCCTGGACGGATCACTGAAGCTTTCTTT. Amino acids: CASSPGRITEAFF.

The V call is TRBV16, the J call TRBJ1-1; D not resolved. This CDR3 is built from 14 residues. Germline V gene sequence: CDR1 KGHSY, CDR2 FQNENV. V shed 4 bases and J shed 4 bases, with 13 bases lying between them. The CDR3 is CASSPRVVATEAFF. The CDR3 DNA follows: TGTGCCAGCAGCCCACGGGTCGTGGCCACTGAAGCTTTCTTT.

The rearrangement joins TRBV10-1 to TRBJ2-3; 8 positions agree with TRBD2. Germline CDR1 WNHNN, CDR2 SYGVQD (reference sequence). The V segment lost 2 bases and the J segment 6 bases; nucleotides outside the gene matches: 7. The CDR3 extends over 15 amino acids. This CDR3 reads CASSEAGGKADTQYF. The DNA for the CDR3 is TGCGCCAGCAGTGAGGCGGGAGGTAAAGCTGATACGCAGTATTTT.

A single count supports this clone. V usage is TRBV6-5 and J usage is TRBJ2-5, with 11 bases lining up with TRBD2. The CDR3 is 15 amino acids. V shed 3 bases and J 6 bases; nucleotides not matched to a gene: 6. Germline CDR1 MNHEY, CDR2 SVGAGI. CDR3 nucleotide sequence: TGTGCCAGCAGTTATCTAGCGGGAGGTTTAAAGACCCAGTACTTC. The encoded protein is CASSYLAGGLKTQYF.

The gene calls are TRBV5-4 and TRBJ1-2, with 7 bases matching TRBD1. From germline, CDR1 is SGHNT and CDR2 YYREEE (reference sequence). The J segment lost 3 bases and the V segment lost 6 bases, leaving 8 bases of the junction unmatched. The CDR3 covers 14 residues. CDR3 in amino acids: CASILQGSYYGYTF. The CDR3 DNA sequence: TGTGCCAGCATATTACAGGGGAGCTACTATGGCTACACCTTC.

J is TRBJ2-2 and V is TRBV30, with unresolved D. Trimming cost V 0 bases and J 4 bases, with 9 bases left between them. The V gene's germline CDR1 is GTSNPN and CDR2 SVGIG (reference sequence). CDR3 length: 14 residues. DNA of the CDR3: TGTGCCTGGAGTGTTAAGGCCACCACCGGGGAGCTGTTTTTT. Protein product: CAWSVKATTGELFF. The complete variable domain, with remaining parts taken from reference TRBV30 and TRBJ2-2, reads SQTIHQWPATLVQPVGSPLSLECTVEGTSNPNLYWYRQAAGRGLQLLFYSVGIGQISSEVPQNLSASRPQDRQFILSSKKLLLSDSGFYLCAWSVKATTGELFFGEGSRLTVL.

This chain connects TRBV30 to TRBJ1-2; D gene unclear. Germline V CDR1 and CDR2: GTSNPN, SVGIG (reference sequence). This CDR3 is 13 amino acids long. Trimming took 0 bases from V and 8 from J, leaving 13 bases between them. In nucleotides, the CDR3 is TGTGCCTGGAGTGTACGGGGAGACGGCGGCTACACCTTC. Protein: CAWSVRGDGGYTF.

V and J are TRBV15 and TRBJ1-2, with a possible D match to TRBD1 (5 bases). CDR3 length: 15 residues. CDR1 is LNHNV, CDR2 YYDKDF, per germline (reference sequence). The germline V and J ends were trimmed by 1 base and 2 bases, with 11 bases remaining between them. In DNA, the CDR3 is TGTGCCACCAGCAGAGCGCCCAGGGAAAACTATGGCTACACCTTC. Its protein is CATSRAPRENYGYTF.

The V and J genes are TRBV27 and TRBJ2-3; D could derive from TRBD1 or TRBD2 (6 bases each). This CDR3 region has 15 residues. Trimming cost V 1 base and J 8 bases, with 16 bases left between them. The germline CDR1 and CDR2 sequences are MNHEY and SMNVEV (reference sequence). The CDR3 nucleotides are TGTGCCAGCAGTTTATACAACGTGGGGGGCGTTACGCAGTATTTT. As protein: CASSLYNVGGVTQYF.

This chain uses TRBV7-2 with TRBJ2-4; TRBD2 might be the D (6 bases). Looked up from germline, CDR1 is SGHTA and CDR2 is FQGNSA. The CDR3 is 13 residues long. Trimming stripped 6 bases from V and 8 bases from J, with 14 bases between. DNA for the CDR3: TGTGCCAGCAGGCCGAGCGGGTGGGACATTCAGTACTTC. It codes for CASRPSGWDIQYF.

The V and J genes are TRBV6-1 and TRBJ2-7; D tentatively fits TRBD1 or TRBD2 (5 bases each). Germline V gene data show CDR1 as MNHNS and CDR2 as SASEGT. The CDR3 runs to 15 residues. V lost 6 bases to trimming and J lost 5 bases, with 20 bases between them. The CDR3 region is CASRGVLRDRNEQYF. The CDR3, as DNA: TGTGCCAGCAGGGGGGTCCTACGGGATCGGAACGAGCAGTACTTC.

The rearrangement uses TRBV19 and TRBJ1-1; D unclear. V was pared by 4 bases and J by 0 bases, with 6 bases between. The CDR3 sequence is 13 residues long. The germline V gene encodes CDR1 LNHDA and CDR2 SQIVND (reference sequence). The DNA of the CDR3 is TGTGCCAGTAGTACGCCGATGAACACTGAAGCTTTCTTT. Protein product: CASSTPMNTEAFF.

This CDR3 reads CASSPLDAATDTQYF. In DNA, the CDR3 is TGTGCCAGCTCACCCCTGGACGCCGCCACAGATACGCAGTATTTT. This chain links TRBV18 with TRBJ2-3; D ambiguous. The germline V gene encodes CDR1 KGHSH and CDR2 LQKENI. The length of the CDR3 is 15 residues. The V and J ends lost 3 bases and 2 bases respectively, with 12 bases between them.

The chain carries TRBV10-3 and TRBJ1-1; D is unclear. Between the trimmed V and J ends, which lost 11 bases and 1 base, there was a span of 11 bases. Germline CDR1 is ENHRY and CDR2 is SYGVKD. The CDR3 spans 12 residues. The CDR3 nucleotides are TGTGCCGCCGCAGCGACGAACACTGAAGCTTTCTTT. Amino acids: CAAAATNTEAFF.

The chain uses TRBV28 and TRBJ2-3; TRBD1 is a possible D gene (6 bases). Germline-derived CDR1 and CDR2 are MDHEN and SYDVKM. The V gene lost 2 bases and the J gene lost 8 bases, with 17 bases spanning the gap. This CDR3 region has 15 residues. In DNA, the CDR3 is TGTGCCAGCAGTTTAGGCACAGGGCCTTATGTTACGCAGTATTTT. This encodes CASSLGTGPYVTQYF.

CDR3 nucleotides: TGTGCCAGCAGCGCGGGACAGAACTACGAGCAGTACTTC. Its protein is CASSAGQNYEQYF. The V gene is TRBV11-2, the J gene TRBJ2-7, with D possibly being TRBD1 (7 bases). CDR3 length equals 13 residues. Germline-derived CDR1 and CDR2 are SGHAT and FQNNGV. Trimming left V 5 bases short and J 3 bases short, with 11 bases between.

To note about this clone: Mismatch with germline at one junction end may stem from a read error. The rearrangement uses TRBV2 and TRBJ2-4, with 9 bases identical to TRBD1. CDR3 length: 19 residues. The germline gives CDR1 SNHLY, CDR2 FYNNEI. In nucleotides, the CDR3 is TGTGCCAGCAGCCAAGGGACAGGGACCACTAAAGTCAAATCATTCAGTACTATCTTC. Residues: CASSQGTGTTKVKSFSTIF.

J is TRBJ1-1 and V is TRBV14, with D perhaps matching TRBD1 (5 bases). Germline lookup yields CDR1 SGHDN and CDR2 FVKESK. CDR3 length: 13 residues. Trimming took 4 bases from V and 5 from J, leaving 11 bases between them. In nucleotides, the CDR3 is TGTGCCAGCAGCCCCATGAGGGGAACTGAAGCTTTCTTT. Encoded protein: CASSPMRGTEAFF.

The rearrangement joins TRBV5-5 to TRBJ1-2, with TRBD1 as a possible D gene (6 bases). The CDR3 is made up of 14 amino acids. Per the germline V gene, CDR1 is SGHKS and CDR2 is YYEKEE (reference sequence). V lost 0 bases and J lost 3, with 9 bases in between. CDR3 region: CASSLAGGHYGYTF. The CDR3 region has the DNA TGTGCCAGCAGCTTGGCGGGGGGCCACTATGGCTACACCTTC.

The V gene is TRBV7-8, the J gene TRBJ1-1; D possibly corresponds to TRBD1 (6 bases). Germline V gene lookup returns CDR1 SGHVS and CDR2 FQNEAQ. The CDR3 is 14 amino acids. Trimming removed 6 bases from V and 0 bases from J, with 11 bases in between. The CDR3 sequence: CASSSGHLNTEAFF. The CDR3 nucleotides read TGTGCCAGCAGTTCGGGACACCTGAACACTGAAGCTTTCTTT.

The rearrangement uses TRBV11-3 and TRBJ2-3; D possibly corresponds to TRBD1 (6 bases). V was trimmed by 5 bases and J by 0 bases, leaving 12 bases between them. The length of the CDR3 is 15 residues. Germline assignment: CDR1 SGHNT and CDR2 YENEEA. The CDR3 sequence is CASSLGTFSTDTQYF. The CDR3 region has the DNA TGTGCCAGCAGCCTCGGGACATTTAGCACAGATACGCAGTATTTT.

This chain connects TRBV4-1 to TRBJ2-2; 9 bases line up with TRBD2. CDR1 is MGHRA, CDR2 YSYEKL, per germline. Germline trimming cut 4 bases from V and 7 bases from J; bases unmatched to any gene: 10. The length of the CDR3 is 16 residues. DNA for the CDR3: TGCGCCAGCAGCCCTAGGGCGGGGGGGCGCGGCGGGGAGCTGTTTTTT. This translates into CASSPRAGGRGGELFF.

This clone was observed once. CDR3 in DNA: TGCGCCAGCAGCTTGGGGTCAGCTAACACTGAAGCTTTCTTT. Encoded protein: CASSLGSANTEAFF. The chain has TRBV5-1 and TRBJ1-1; D gene ambiguous. The germline gives CDR1 SGHRS, CDR2 YFSETQ. CDR3 length: 14 amino acids. The germline V and J ends were trimmed by 0 bases and 2 bases, with 8 bases remaining between them. The whole variable domain, filled in from reference TRBV5-1 and TRBJ1-1, reads KAGVTQTPRYLIKTRGQQVTLSCSPISGHRSVSWYQQTPGQGLQFLFEYFSETQRNKGNFPGRFSGRQFSNSRSEMNVSTLELGDSALYLCASSLGSANTEAFFGQGTRLTVV.

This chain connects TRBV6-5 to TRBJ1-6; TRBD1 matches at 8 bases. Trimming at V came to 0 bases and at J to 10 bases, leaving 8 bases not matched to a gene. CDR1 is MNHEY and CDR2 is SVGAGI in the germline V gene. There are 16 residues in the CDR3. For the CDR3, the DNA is TGTGCCAGCAGTTACTCACCGACAGGGGATTGGTCACCCCTCCACTTT. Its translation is CASSYSPTGDWSPLHF.

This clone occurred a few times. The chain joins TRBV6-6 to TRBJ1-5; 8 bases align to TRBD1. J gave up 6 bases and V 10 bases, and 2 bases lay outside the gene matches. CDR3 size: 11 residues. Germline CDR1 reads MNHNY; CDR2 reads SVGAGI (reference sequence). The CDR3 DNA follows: TGTGCCACCCAGGGGGCTCAGCCCCAGCATTTT. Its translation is CATQGAQPQHF.

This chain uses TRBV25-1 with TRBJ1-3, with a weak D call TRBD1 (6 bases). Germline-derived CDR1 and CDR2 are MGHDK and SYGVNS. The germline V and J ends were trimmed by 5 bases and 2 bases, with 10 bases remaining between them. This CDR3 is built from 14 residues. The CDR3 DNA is TGTGCCAGCAGTCCAGGGGAGGCTGGAAACACCATATATTTT. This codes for CASSPGEAGNTIYF. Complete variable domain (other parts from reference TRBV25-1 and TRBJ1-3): EADIYQTPRYLVIGTGKKITLECSQTMGHDKMYWYQQDPGMELHLIHYSYGVNSTEKGDLSSESTVSRIRTEHFPLTLESARPSHTSQYLCASSPGEAGNTIYFGEGSWLTVV.

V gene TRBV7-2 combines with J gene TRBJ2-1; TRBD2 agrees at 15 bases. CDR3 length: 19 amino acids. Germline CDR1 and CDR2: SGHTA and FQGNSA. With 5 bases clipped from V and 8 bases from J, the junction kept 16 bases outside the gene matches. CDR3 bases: TGTGCCAGCAGCGCGGGACTAGCGGGAGGCCCGTTGGGGGGGGATGAGCAGTTCTTC. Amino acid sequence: CASSAGLAGGPLGGDEQFF.

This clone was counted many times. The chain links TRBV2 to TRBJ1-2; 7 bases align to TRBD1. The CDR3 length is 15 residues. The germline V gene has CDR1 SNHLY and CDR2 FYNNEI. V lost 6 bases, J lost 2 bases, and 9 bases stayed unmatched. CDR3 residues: CASRALQGQNYGYTF. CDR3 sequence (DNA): TGTGCCAGCAGGGCGCTGCAGGGACAGAACTATGGCTACACCTTC.